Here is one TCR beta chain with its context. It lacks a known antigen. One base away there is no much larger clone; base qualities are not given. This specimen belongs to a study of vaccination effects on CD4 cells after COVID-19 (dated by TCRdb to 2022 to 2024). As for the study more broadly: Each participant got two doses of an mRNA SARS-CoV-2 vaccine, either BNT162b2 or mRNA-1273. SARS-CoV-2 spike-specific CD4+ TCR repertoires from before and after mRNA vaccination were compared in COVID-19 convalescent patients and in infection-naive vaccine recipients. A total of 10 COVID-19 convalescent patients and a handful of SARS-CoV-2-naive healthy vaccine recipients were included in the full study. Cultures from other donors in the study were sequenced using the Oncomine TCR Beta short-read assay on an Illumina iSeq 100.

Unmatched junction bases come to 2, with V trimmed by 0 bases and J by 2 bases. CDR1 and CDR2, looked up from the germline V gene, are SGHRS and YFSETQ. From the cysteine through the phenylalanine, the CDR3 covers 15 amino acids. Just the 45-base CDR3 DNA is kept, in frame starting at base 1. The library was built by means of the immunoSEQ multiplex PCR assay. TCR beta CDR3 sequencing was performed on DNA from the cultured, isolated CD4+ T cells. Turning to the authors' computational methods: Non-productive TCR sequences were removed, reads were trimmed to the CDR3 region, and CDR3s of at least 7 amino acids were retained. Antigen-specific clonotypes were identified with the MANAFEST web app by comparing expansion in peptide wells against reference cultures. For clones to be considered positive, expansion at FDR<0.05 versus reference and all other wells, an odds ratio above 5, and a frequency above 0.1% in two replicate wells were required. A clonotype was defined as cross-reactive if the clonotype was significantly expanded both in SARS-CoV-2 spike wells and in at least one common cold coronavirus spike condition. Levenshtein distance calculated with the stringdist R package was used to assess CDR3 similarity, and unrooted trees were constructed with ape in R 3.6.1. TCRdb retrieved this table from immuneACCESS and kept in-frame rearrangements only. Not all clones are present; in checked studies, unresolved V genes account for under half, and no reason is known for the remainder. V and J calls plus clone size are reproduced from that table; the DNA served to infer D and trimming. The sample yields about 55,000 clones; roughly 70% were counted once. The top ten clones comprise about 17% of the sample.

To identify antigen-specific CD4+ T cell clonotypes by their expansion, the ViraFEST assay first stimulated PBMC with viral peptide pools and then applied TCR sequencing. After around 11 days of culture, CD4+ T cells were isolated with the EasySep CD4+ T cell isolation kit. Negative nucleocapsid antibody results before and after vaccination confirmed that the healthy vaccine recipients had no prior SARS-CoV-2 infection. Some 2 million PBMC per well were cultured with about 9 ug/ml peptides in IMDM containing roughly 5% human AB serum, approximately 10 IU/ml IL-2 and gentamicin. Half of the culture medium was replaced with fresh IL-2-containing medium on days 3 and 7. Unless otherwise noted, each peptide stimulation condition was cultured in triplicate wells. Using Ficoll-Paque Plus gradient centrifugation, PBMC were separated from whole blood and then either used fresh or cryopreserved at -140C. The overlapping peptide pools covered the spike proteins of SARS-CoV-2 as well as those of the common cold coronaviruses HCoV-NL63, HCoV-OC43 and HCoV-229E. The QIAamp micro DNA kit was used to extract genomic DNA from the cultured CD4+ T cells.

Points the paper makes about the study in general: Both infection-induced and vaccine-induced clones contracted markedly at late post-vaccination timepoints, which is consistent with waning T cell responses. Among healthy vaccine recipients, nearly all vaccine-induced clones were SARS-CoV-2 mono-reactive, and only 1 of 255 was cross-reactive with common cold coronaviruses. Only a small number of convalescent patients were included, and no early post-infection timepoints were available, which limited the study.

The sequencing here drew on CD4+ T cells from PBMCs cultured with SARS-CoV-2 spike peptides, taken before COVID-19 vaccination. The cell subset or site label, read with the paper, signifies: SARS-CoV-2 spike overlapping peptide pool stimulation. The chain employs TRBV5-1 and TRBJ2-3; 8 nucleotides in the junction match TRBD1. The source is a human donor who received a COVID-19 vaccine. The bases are TGCGCCAGCAGCTTGGTGGGACAGGCCACAGATACGCAGTATTTT. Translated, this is CASSLVGQATDTQYF. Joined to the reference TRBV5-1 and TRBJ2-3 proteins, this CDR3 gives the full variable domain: KAGVTQTPRYLIKTRGQQVTLSCSPISGHRSVSWYQQTPGQGLQFLFEYFSETQRNKGNFPGRFSGRQFSNSRSEMNVSTLELGDSALYLCASSLVGQATDTQYFGPGTRLTVL.